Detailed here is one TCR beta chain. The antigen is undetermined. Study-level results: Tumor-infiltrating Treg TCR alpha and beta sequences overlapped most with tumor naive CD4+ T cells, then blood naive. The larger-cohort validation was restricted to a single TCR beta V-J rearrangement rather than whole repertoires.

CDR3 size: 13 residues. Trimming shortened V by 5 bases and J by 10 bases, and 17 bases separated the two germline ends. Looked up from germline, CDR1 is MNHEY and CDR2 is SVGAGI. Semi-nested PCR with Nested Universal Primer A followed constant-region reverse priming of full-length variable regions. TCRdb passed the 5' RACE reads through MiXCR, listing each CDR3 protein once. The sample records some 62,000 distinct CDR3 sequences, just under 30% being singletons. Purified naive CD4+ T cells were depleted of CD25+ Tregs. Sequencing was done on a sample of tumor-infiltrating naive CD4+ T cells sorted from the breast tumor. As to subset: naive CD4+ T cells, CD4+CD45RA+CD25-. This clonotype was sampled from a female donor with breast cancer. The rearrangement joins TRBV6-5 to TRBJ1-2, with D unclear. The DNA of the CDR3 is TGTGCCAGCAGTGAAGTGGAGGGAGCTGACTACACCTTC. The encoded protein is CASSEVEGADYTF.